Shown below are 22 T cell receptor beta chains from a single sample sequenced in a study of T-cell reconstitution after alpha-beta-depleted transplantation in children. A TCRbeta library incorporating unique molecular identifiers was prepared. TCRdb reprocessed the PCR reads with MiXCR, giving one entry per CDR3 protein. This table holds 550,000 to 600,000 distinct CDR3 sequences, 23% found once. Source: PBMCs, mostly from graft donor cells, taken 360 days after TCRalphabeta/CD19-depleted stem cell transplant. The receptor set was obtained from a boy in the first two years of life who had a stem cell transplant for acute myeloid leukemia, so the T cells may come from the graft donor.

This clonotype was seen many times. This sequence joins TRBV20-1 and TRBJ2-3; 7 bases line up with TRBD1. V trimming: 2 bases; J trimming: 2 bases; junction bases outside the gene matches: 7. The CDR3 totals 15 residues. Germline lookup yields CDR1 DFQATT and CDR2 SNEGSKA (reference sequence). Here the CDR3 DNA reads TGCAGTGCTAGAATGACAGGGATCGACACAGATACGCAGTATTTT. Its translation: CSARMTGIDTDTQYF.

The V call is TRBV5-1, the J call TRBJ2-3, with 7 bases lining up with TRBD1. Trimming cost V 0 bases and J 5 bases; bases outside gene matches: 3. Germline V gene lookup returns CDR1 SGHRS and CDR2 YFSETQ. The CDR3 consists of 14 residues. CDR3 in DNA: TGCGCCAGCAGCTTGGCCGCAGGGGGAGATACGCAGTATTTT. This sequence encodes CASSLAAGGDTQYF.

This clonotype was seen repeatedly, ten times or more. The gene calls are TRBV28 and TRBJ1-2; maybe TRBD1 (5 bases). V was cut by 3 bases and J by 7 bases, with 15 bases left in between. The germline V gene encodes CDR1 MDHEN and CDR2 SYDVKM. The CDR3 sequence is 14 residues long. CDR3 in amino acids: CASSFLSRERGYTF. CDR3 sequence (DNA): TGTGCCAGCAGTTTTTTGTCCAGGGAACGTGGCTACACCTTC.

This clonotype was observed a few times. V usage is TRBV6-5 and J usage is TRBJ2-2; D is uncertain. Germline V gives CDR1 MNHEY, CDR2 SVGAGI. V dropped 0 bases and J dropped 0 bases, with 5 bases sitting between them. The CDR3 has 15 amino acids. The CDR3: CASSYSSPNTGELFF. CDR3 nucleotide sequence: TGTGCCAGCAGTTACTCGAGCCCGAACACCGGGGAGCTGTTTTTT.

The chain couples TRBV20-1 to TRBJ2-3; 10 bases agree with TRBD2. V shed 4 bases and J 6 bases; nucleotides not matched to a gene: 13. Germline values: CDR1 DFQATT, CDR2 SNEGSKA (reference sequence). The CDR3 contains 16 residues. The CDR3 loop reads CSATLTSGDPTDTQYF. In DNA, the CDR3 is TGCAGTGCTACCTTAACTAGCGGGGACCCCACTGATACGCAGTATTTT.

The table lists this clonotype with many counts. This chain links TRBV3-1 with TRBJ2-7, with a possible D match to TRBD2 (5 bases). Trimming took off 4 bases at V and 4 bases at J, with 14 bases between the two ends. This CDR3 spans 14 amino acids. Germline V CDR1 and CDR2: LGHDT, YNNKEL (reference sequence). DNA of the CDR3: TGTGCCAGCAGCCCCGGGGAGATTGGGTACGAGCAGTACTTC. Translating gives CASSPGEIGYEQYF.

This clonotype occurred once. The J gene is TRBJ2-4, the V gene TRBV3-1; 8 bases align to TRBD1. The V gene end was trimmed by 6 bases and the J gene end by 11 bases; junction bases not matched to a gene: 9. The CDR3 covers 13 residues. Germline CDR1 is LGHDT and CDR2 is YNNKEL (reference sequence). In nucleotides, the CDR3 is TGTGCCAGCAGGCGAGGACAGGGAGGTGTTCAGTACTTC. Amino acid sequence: CASRRGQGGVQYF.

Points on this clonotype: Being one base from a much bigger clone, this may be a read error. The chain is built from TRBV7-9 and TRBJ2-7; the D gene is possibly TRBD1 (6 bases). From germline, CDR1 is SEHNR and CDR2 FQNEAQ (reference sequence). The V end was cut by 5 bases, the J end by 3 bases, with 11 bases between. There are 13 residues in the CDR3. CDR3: CASSDRDIYEQYF. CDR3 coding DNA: TGTGCCAGCAGCGACCGGGACATCTACGAGCAGTACTTC.

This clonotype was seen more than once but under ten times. CDR3: CASSRQGNYEQYV. CDR3 DNA sequence: TGTGCCAGCAGTCGACAGGGAAACTACGAGCAGTACGTC. This sequence joins TRBV6-1 and TRBJ2-7, with 7 bases identical to TRBD1. The CDR3 is 13 amino acids. Germline V gene data show CDR1 as MNHNS and CDR2 as SASEGT. Trimming cost V 5 bases and J 3 bases; bases outside gene matches: 4.

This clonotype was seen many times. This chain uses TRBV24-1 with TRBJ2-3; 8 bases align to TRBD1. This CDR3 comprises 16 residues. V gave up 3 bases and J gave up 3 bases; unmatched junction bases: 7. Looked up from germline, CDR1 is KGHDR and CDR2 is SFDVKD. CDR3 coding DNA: TGTGCCACCAGTGATCCACGGACAGGGTCGACAGATACGCAGTATTTT. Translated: CATSDPRTGSTDTQYF.

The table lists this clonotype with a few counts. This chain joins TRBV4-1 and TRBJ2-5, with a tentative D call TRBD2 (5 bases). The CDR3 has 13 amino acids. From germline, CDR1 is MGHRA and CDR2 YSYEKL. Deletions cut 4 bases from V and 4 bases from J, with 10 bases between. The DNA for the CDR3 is TGCGCCAGCAGCCCTACACGGGGAGAGACCCAGTACTTC. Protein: CASSPTRGETQYF.

Written as DNA, the CDR3 is TGTGCCAGCAGCCCCAAGACAGGGGGGACAGATACGCAGTATTTT. This gives the protein CASSPKTGGTDTQYF. The J gene is TRBJ2-3, the V gene TRBV7-2; 9 positions agree with TRBD1. V was pared by 5 bases and J by 3 bases, with 6 bases of the junction left unmatched. The CDR3 spans 15 residues. Germline-derived CDR1 and CDR2 are SGHTA and FQGNSA.

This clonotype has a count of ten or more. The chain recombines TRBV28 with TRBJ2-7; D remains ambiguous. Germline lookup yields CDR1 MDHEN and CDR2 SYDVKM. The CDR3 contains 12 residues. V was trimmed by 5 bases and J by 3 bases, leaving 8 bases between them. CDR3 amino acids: CASSTFNYEQYV. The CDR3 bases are TGTGCCAGCAGTACTTTTAACTACGAGCAGTACGTC.

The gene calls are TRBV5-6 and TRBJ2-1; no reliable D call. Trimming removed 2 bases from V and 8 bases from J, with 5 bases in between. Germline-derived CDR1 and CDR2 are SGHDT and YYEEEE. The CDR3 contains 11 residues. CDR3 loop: CASSLDHEQFF. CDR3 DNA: TGTGCCAGCAGCTTAGACCATGAGCAGTTCTTC.

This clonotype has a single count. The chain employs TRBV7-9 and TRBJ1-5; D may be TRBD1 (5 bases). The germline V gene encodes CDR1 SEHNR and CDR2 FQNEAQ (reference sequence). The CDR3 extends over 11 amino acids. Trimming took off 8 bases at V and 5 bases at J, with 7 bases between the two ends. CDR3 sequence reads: CASGADQPQHF. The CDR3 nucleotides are TGTGCCAGCGGGGCTGATCAGCCCCAGCATTTT.

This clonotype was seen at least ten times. CDR3 sequence (DNA): TGTGCCACCAGCACACTACTTTCCGGACAGTTCAATGAGCAGTTCTTC. Translating it yields CATSTLLSGQFNEQFF. The rearrangement joins TRBV15 to TRBJ2-1, with D maybe TRBD1 (6 bases). V lost 4 bases, J lost 6 bases, and 19 bases lay in between. Germline CDR1 is LNHNV and CDR2 is YYDKDF (reference sequence). The CDR3 contains 16 residues. Based on the CDR3 plus reference TRBV15 and TRBJ2-1, the full variable domain is DAMVIQNPRYQVTQFGKPVTLSCSQTLNHNVMYWYQQKSSQAPKLLFHYYDKDFNNEADTPDNFQSRRPNTSFCFLDIRSPGLGDTAMYLCATSTLLSGQFNEQFFGPGTRLTVL.

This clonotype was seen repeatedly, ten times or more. The CDR3 protein is CASSLRDASTEAFF. Written as DNA, the CDR3 is TGTGCCAGCAGTTTAAGGGATGCGAGCACTGAAGCTTTCTTT. This sequence joins TRBV12-3 or TRBV12-4 and TRBJ1-1; no clear D gene. The CDR3 spans 14 residues. The V and J ends lost 2 bases and 4 bases respectively, with 11 bases between them.

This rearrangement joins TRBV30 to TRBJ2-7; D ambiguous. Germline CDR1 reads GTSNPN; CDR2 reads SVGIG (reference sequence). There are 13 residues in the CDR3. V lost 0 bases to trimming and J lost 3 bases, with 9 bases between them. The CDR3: CAWSVTLLYEQYF. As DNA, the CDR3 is TGTGCCTGGAGTGTAACCCTGCTCTACGAGCAGTACTTC.

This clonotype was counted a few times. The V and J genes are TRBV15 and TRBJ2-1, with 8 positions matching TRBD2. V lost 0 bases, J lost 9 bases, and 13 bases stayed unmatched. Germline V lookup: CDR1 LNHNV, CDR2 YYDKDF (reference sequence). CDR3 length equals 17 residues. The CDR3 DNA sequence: TGTGCCACCAGCAGAGACTTATACGCGACTAGCGTGGGTGAGCAGTTCTTC. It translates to CATSRDLYATSVGEQFF.

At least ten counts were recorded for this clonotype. The CDR3 DNA is TGTGCCAGCTCGGCAGGGACTAACTACGAGCAGTACTTC. Protein product: CASSAGTNYEQYF. This chain joins TRBV7-9 and TRBJ2-7; TRBD2 matches 7 bases. V lost 8 bases and J lost 3; bases outside the gene matches: 7. CDR1 and CDR2 from the germline V gene are SEHNR and FQNEAQ (reference sequence). The CDR3 loop spans 13 amino acids.

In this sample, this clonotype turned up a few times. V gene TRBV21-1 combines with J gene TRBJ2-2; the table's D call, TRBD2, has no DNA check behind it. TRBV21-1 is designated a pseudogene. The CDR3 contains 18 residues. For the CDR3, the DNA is TGTGCCAGCAGCAACCTACTTAGCGGGGGGGGTAACACCGGGGAGCTGTTTTTT. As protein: CASSNLLSGGGNTGELFF.

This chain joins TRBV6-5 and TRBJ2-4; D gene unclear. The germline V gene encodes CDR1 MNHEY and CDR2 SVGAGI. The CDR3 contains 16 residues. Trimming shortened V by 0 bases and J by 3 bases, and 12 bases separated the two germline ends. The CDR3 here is CASSYSPDSFKNIQYF. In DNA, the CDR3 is TGTGCCAGCAGTTACTCGCCGGATAGCTTCAAAAACATTCAGTACTTC.